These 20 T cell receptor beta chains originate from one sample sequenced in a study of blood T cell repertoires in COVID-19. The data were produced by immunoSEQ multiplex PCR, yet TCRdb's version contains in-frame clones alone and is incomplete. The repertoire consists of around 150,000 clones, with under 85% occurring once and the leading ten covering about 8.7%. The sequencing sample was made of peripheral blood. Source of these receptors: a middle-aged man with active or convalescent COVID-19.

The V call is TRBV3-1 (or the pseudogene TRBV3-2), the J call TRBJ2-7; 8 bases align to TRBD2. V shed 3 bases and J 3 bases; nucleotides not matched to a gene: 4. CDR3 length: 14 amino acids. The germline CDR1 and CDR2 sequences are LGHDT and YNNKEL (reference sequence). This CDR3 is CASSQPGLDYEQYF. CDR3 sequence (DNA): TGTGCCAGCAGCCAGCCGGGACTAGACTACGAGCAGTACTTC.

CDR3 coding DNA: TGTGCCAGCAGTTTATCGGGGACAGGGTGGTACGAGCAGTACTTC. Residues: CASSLSGTGWYEQYF. The chain is built from TRBV27 and TRBJ2-7, with TRBD1 matching over 9 bases. This CDR3 region has 15 residues. The germline V gene encodes CDR1 MNHEY and CDR2 SMNVEV (reference sequence). The trim removed 0 bases at V and 4 bases at J, leaving 4 bases unmatched.

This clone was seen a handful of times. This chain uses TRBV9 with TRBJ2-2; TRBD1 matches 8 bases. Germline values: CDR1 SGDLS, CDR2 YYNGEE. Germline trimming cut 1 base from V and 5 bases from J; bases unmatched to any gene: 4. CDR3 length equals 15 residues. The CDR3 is CASSVQGAVTGELFF. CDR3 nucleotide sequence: TGTGCCAGCAGCGTACAGGGGGCCGTAACCGGGGAGCTGTTTTTT.

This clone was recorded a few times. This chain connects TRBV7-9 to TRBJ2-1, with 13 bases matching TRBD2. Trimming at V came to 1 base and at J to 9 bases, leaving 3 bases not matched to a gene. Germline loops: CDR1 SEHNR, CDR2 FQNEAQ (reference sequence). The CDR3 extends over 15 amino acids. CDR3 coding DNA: TGTGCCAGCAGCTTAGGGACTAGCGGGAGAATTGAGCAGTTCTTC. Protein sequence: CASSLGTSGRIEQFF.

The DNA for the CDR3 is TGTGCCAGCTCATACGGACAGGGGAACACCGGGGAGCTGTTTTTT. Protein sequence: CASSYGQGNTGELFF. The genes are TRBV18 and TRBJ2-2, with 8 bases fitting TRBD1. V shed 5 bases and J 1 base; nucleotides not matched to a gene: 3. CDR1 and CDR2 (germline): KGHSH, LQKENI. This CDR3 contains 15 residues.

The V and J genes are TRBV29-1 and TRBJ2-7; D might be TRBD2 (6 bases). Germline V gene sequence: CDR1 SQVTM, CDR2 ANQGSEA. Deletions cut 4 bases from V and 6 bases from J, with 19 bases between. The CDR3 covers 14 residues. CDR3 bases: TGCAGCGTTGTATTCGGGGGAGGACGCGCCGAGCAGTACTTC. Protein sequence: CSVVFGGGRAEQYF.

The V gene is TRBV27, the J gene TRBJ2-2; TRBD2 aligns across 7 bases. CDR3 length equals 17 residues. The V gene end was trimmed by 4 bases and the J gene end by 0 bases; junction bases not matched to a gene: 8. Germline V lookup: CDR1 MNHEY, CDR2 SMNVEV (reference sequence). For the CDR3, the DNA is TGTGCCAGCAGTTCTTGGCGGGGGTCTGCGAACACCGGGGAGCTGTTTTTT. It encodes CASSSWRGSANTGELFF.

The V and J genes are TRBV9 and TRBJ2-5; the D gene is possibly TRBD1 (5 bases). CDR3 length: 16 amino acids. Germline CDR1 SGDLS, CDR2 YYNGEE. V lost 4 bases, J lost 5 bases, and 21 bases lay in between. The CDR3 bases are TGTGCCAGCAGCTTAGAAGGGATGGACATAGGGGAGACCCAGTACTTC. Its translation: CASSLEGMDIGETQYF.

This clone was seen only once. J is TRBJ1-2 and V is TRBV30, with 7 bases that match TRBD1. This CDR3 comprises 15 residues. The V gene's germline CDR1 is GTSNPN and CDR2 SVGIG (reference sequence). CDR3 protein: CAAPPPARGYVGYTF. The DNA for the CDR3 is TGTGCAGCTCCCCCGCCCGCCAGGGGGTACGTTGGCTACACCTTC.

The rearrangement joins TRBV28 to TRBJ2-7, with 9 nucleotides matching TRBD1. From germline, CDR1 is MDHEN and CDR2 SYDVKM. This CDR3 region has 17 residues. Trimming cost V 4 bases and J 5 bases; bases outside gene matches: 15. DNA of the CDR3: TGTGCCAGCAGTTCAGGGGCGCGGGACAGGGAGGGGAACGAGCAGTACTTC. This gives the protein CASSSGARDREGNEQYF.

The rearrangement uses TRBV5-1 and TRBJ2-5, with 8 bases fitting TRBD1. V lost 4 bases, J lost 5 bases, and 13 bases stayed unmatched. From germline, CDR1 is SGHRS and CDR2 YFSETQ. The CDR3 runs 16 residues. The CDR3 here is CASSPRAGGTEETQYF. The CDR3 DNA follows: TGCGCCAGCAGCCCGCGGGCAGGGGGCACGGAGGAGACCCAGTACTTC.

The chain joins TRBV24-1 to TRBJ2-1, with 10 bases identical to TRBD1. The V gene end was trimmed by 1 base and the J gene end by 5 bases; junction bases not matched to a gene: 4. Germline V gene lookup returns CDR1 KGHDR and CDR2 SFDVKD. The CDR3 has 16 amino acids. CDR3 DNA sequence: TGTGCCACCAGTGATTTCCGGACAGGGGGGGACAATGAGCAGTTCTTC. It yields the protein CATSDFRTGGDNEQFF.

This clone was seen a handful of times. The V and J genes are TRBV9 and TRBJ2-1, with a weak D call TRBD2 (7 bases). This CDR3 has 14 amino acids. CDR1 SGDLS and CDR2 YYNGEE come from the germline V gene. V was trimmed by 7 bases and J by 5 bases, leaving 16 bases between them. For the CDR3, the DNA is TGTGCCAGCGGCTCGGGGGGCTTAAACAATGAGCAGTTCTTC. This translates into CASGSGGLNNEQFF.

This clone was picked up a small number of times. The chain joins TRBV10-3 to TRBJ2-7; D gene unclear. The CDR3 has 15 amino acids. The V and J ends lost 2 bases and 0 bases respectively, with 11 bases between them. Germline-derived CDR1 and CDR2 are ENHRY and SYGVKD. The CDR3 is CAISEKAVSSYEQYF. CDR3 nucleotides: TGTGCCATCAGTGAGAAGGCGGTAAGCTCCTACGAGCAGTACTTC.

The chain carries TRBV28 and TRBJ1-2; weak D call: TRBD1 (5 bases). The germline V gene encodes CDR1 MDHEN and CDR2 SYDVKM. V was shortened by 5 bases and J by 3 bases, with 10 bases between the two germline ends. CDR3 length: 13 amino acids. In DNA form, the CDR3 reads TGTGCCAGCAGTACCAGGGCTTACTATGGCTACACCTTC. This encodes CASSTRAYYGYTF.

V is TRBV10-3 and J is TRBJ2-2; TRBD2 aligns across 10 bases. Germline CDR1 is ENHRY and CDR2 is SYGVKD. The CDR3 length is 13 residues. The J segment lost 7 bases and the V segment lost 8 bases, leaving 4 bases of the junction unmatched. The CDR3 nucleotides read TGTGCCATCCTAGCGGGAGCGGACGGGGAGCTGTTTTTT. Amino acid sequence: CAILAGADGELFF.

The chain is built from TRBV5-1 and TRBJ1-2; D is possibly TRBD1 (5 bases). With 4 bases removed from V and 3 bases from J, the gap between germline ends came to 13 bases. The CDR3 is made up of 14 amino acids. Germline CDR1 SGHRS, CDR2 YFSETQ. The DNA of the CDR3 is TGCGCCAGCAGCCTCGGACAAATAGACTATGGCTACACCTTC. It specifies CASSLGQIDYGYTF.

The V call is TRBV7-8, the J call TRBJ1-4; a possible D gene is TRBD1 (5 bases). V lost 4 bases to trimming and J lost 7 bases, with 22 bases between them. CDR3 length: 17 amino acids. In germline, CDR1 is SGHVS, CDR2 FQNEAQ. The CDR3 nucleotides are TGTGCCAGCAGCTCTTATTCCTGGGGAGGGGTACGTGAAAAACTGTTTTTT. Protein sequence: CASSSYSWGGVREKLFF.

The chain's CDR3 is CASSSRGPYEQYF. CDR3 sequence (DNA): TGTGCCAGCAGTAGCAGGGGGCCCTACGAGCAGTACTTC. This chain uses TRBV27 with TRBJ2-7, with 8 bases identical to TRBD1. V lost 5 bases and J lost 2; bases outside the gene matches: 2. The CDR3 is 13 residues long. Germline V gives CDR1 MNHEY, CDR2 SMNVEV (reference sequence).

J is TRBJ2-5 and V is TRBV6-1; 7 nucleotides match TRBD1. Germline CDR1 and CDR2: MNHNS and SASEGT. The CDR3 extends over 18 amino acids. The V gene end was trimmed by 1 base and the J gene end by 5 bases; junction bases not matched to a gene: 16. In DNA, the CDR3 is TGTGCCAGCAGTGAAGGTTCCCCCGGGACAGTCCTCGGGGAGACCCAGTACTTC. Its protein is CASSEGSPGTVLGETQYF.